This paragraph covers one T cell receptor (beta chain) sequence. This record comes from a study of beta chain features in type 1 diabetes. Study as a whole: In all, some 100 million sorted cells from all samples were analyzed.

The germline V gene encodes CDR1 MNHNY and CDR2 SVGAGI (reference sequence). Trimming removed 8 bases from V and 0 bases from J, with 5 bases in between. The CDR3 is made up of 12 amino acids. The investigators reverse transcribed all of the isolated RNA, so they sequenced expressed TCRB transcripts. Clones were read by immunoSEQ multiplex PCR, and TCRdb kept only the in-frame ones, dropping some. This sample has over 120,000 clones, with about a tenth found just once. V and J are TRBV6-6 and TRBJ1-3, with D unclear. Sequencing input: central memory CD4+ T cells from blood. This clonotype was sampled from a man aged 18-30 years in good health. This chain's CDR3 is CASEGSGNTIYF. The CDR3 DNA sequence: TGTGCCAGCGAGGGCTCTGGAAACACCATATATTTT.